The 5 T cell receptor beta chains below all came from one sample that was sequenced in a study of T cells in Graves' hyperthyroidism and ophthalmopathy. From RNA transcripts, TCR beta CDR3 regions were amplified. Researchers ran a first-round RT-PCR on the TCR CDR3 using the HTBI primer set. TCRdb analysed the multiplex PCR reads with MiXCR anew, one entry per CDR3 protein. The sample has about half a million distinct CDR3 sequences; under 25% are singletons. Sequenced: blood. These receptors were taken from a woman aged 70-85 years with Graves' ophthalmopathy.

The chain uses TRBV18 and TRBJ2-7; TRBD2 aligns across 9 bases. The V gene's germline CDR1 is KGHSH and CDR2 LQKENI. V shed 6 bases, J shed 6 bases, and the junction held 12 bases outside the gene matches. CDR3 size: 15 residues. CDR3 residues: CASSPLAGARGEQYF. CDR3 DNA: TGTGCCAGCTCCCCGTTAGCGGGAGCAAGGGGCGAGCAGTACTTC.

This chain joins TRBV5-1 and TRBJ2-3, with D possibly matching TRBD1 (7 bases). This CDR3 has 14 amino acids. Between the trimmed V and J ends, which lost 3 bases and 6 bases, there was a span of 14 bases. Per the germline V gene, CDR1 is SGHRS and CDR2 is YFSETQ. CDR3 sequence: CASSSRLGGDTQYF. In DNA, the CDR3 is TGCGCCAGCAGCTCCCGACTAGGGGGCGATACGCAGTATTTT.

Many counts were recorded for this clonotype. The J gene is TRBJ2-1, the V gene TRBV12-3 or TRBV12-4; TRBD2 is a possible D gene (5 bases). CDR3 length: 14 amino acids. The V gene lost 0 bases and the J gene lost 6 bases, with 9 bases spanning the gap. The CDR3 protein is CASSLAGVRNEQFF. The CDR3, as DNA: TGTGCCAGCAGTTTAGCGGGAGTGCGCAATGAGCAGTTCTTC.

The J gene is TRBJ2-2, the V gene TRBV13; D is unclear. The CDR3 is 13 residues long. Between the trimmed V and J ends, which lost 4 bases and 7 bases, there was a span of 10 bases. CDR1 and CDR2 from the germline V gene are PRHDT and FYEKMQ (reference sequence). The CDR3 protein is CASSSLIGGELFF. The CDR3 DNA is TGTGCCAGCAGCTCCCTTATTGGCGGGGAGCTGTTTTTT.

This clonotype was detected only a few times. V gene TRBV27 combines with J gene TRBJ1-1, with D uncertain. This CDR3 comprises 12 residues. Germline V gene sequence: CDR1 MNHEY, CDR2 SMNVEV (reference sequence). V was cut by 7 bases and J by 4 bases, with 10 bases left in between. The CDR3 DNA is TGTGCCAGCACAGATCGAGTCACTGAAGCTTTCTTT. The encoded protein is CASTDRVTEAFF.